This entry lists 8 T cell receptor beta chains sequenced from one sample in a study of blood T cell repertoires in COVID-19. Some clones are missing from TCRdb's copy, which holds only in-frame ones; the method was immunoSEQ multiplex PCR. Counted here are 380,000 or so clones, more than 70% occurring once; the ten biggest clones make up 1.2%. Sequencing input: peripheral blood. The receptors were sampled from a man aged 35 to 55 with acute or convalescent COVID-19.

CDR3 region: CASRGTGDQFF. CDR3 nucleotides: TGTGCCAGCAGGGGAACGGGAGATCAGTTCTTC. The chain links TRBV3-1 (or the pseudogene TRBV3-2) to TRBJ2-1; tentatively, D is TRBD2 (6 bases). Trimming removed 6 bases from V and 13 bases from J, with 13 bases in between. The CDR3 sequence is 11 residues long. Looked up from germline, CDR1 is LGHDT and CDR2 is YNNKEL (reference sequence).

The J gene is TRBJ1-6, the V gene TRBV3-1 (or the pseudogene TRBV3-2), with 10 bases aligning to TRBD1. The CDR3 totals 17 residues. After removal of 0 bases from V and 7 bases from J, the junction contained 6 bases not matched to a gene. Germline V gene lookup returns CDR1 LGHDT and CDR2 YNNKEL (reference sequence). The CDR3 region is CASSQEDRGLRNSPLHF. In DNA form, the CDR3 reads TGTGCCAGCAGCCAAGAGGACAGGGGGTTGAGGAATTCACCCCTCCACTTT.

The chain recombines TRBV3-1 (or the pseudogene TRBV3-2) with TRBJ2-7; 9 positions match TRBD1. The CDR3 is 18 amino acids. V lost 0 bases to trimming and J lost 6 bases; unmatched junction nucleotides: 15. In germline, CDR1 is LGHDT, CDR2 YNNKEL (reference sequence). In DNA, the CDR3 is TGTGCCAGCAGCCAAGATCAGGGGCGAGGGACAGGGTTCCTCGAGCAGTACTTC. It encodes CASSQDQGRGTGFLEQYF.

The rearrangement joins TRBV2 to TRBJ2-2, with TRBD1 as a possible D gene (6 bases). Trimming cost V 3 bases and J 7 bases, with 12 bases left between them. This CDR3 has 14 amino acids. Germline CDR1 is SNHLY and CDR2 is FYNNEI. CDR3 bases: TGTGCCAGCAGTGATTGGGGGCGCAACGGGGAGCTGTTTTTT. It encodes CASSDWGRNGELFF.

CDR3 DNA: TGTGCCAGCACCGGACAGGGGATCAGTAGCTATGGCTACACCTTC. This translates into CASTGQGISSYGYTF. The genes are TRBV2 and TRBJ1-2; 9 nucleotides agree with TRBD1. Germline V gene data show CDR1 as SNHLY and CDR2 as FYNNEI. Trimming removed 7 bases from V and 4 bases from J; junction bases left unmatched: 10. The CDR3 length is 15 residues.

This chain links TRBV5-6 with TRBJ2-1; no reliable D call. Trimming stripped 4 bases from V and 6 bases from J, with 14 bases between. CDR1 is SGHDT, CDR2 YYEEEE, per germline. This CDR3 region has 14 residues. The CDR3 region is CASSPGVALNEQFF. CDR3 sequence (DNA): TGTGCCAGCAGCCCGGGTGTAGCACTCAATGAGCAGTTCTTC.

The V and J genes are TRBV5-1 and TRBJ2-5, with a tentative D call TRBD2 (6 bases). In germline, CDR1 is SGHRS, CDR2 YFSETQ. Trimming cost V 0 bases and J 5 bases, with 11 bases left between them. The CDR3 length is 14 residues. CDR3 residues: CASSLGLDVETQYF. Written as DNA, the CDR3 is TGCGCCAGCAGCTTGGGACTAGATGTGGAGACCCAGTACTTC. Together with reference TRBV5-1 and TRBJ2-5, the CDR3 gives the full variable domain: KAGVTQTPRYLIKTRGQQVTLSCSPISGHRSVSWYQQTPGQGLQFLFEYFSETQRNKGNFPGRFSGRQFSNSRSEMNVSTLELGDSALYLCASSLGLDVETQYFGPGTRLLVL.

This clone was observed a single time. This chain joins TRBV28 and TRBJ2-1; TRBD2 matches at 8 bases. This CDR3 contains 16 residues. CDR1 MDHEN and CDR2 SYDVKM come from the germline V gene. J lost 1 base, V lost 5 bases, and 7 bases had no gene match. The chain's CDR3 is CASSPTGGRSYNEQFF. CDR3 bases: TGTGCCAGCAGTCCCACGGGGGGGAGATCCTACAATGAGCAGTTCTTC.